The following is a T cell receptor (beta chain) sequence with its context. The data derive from a study of blood T cell repertoires in COVID-19. Study background: Researchers got acute and convalescent COVID-19 samples from the United States, Italy and Spain. T cells, B-cell-depleted T cells, or PBMCs provided the cDNA or gDNA that served as material.

Original methodology: Reference gene primers were amplified, and this amplification served to estimate nucleated cell counts. The protocol was immunoSEQ multiplex PCR, while the TCRdb copy is restricted to in-frame clones and leaves out a portion. D and trimming come from the DNA, and the V and J calls and clone size come from that table. The sample shows around 83,000 clones, around nine tenths of them seen only once. J was trimmed by 1 base and V by 7 bases; bases with no gene match: 6. The CDR3 totals 14 residues. The germline V gene has CDR1 SGHTA and CDR2 FQGNSA. The sequencing input was peripheral blood. V is TRBV7-2 and J is TRBJ2-5; 7 bases agree with TRBD1. This TCR was sampled from a man older than 75 with active or convalescent COVID-19. The CDR3 sequence is CASKKGGPQETQYF. As DNA, the CDR3 is TGTGCCAGCAAAAAAGGGGGCCCCCAAGAGACCCAGTACTTC.